A single sample is the source of the 12 T cell receptor beta chains below, sequenced in a study of T-cell memory formation after mild COVID-19. MiXCR was run by TCRdb on the 5' RACE reads, yielding one entry per CDR3 protein. The sample yields fewer than 350,000 distinct CDR3 sequences, 7% to 10% seen once. Sequencing was performed on PBMCs or a T cell subset sorted from them (not recorded which). The receptor source for this set is a young man who had mild COVID-19 (a few samples of this study predate the infection). Cell type and time point are not known.

This clonotype was seen a few times. The chain carries TRBV4-2 and TRBJ2-7, with TRBD2 matching over 11 bases. This CDR3 region has 16 residues. V lost 4 bases and J lost 3; bases outside the gene matches: 8. CDR1 is LGHNA, CDR2 YNFKEQ, per germline. The CDR3 loop reads CASSRSSGGLIYEQYF. CDR3 DNA sequence: TGTGCCAGCAGCCGTTCTAGCGGGGGGCTAATCTACGAGCAGTACTTC.

Only a few counts were recorded for this clonotype. The chain uses TRBV18 and TRBJ2-1, with 12 nucleotides matching TRBD2. Germline assignment: CDR1 KGHSH and CDR2 LQKENI. This CDR3 comprises 18 residues. Germline trimming cut 3 bases from V and 0 bases from J; bases unmatched to any gene: 6. The CDR3 protein is CASSPTSGGPSSYNEQFF. The CDR3 DNA sequence: TGTGCCAGCTCACCTACTAGCGGGGGGCCCAGCTCCTACAATGAGCAGTTCTTC.

Ten or more counts support this clonotype. This chain links TRBV7-2 with TRBJ1-2, with 7 bases that match TRBD1. Germline loops: CDR1 SGHTA, CDR2 FQGNSA. V lost 7 bases and J lost 3; bases outside the gene matches: 2. This CDR3 is built from 12 residues. CDR3 amino acids: CASNGQDYGYTF. The DNA for the CDR3 is TGTGCCAGCAACGGACAGGACTATGGCTACACCTTC.

This clonotype has a count of ten or more. CDR3 sequence reads: CASSRDRTSGGVEQYF. The CDR3 nucleotides read TGCGCCAGCAGCCGCGACCGGACTAGCGGGGGGGTCGAGCAGTACTTC. This chain connects TRBV4-1 to TRBJ2-7, with 15 bases fitting TRBD2. The V gene's germline CDR1 is MGHRA and CDR2 YSYEKL. The CDR3 loop spans 16 amino acids. The V and J ends lost 4 bases and 6 bases, in that order; junction bases with no gene match: 7.

This clonotype was counted ten times or more. The rearrangement uses TRBV28 and TRBJ2-1, with 15 bases that match TRBD2. Losses at the gene ends were 11 bases for V and 1 base for J; bases not matched to a gene: 3. Germline loops: CDR1 MDHEN, CDR2 SYDVKM. The length of the CDR3 is 15 residues. The CDR3 is CAGLAGGRSYNEQFF. The CDR3, as DNA: TGTGCCGGACTAGCGGGGGGGAGATCCTACAATGAGCAGTTCTTC.

Ten or more counts support this clonotype. The rearrangement links TRBV7-2 to TRBJ1-6, with D unclear. V was pared by 6 bases and J by 0 bases, with 9 bases between. There are 15 residues in the CDR3. Germline V gives CDR1 SGHTA, CDR2 FQGNSA. CDR3 residues: CASRRGPSYNSPLHF. For the CDR3, the DNA is TGTGCCAGCAGAAGAGGTCCCTCCTATAATTCACCCCTCCACTTT. Full variable domain (missing parts from reference TRBV7-2 and TRBJ1-6): GAGVSQSPSNKVTEKGKDVELRCDPISGHTALYWYRQSLGQGLEFLIYFQGNSAPDKSGLPSDRFSAERTGGSVSTLTIQRTQQEDSAVYLCASRRGPSYNSPLHFGNGTRLTVT.

This clonotype was seen more than once but under ten times. The rearrangement joins TRBV12-3 or TRBV12-4 to TRBJ2-5; TRBD1 might be the D (6 bases). This CDR3 region has 13 residues. V was shortened by 7 bases and J by 5 bases, with 14 bases between the two germline ends. The CDR3 sequence is CASTAQGAETQYF. The CDR3 DNA is TGTGCCAGCACCGCACAGGGTGCCGAGACCCAGTACTTC.

The V gene is TRBV4-3, the J gene TRBJ2-3; D is unresolved. V shed 5 bases and J shed 2 bases, with 8 bases lying between them. The V gene's germline CDR1 is LGHNA and CDR2 YSLEER. The CDR3 length is 13 residues. This CDR3 reads CASSGQNTDTQYF. CDR3 DNA: TGCGCCAGCAGCGGCCAGAACACAGATACGCAGTATTTT.

The chain uses TRBV4-3 and TRBJ2-3; TRBD2 matches at 9 bases. This CDR3 contains 17 residues. Trimming cost V 0 bases and J 4 bases; bases outside gene matches: 8. Germline V gene data show CDR1 as LGHNA and CDR2 as YSLEER. This CDR3 reads CASSQDPAGGRADTQYF. The CDR3, as DNA: TGCGCCAGCAGCCAAGACCCGGCGGGGGGGAGGGCAGATACGCAGTATTTT.

This clonotype was detected many times. The chain carries TRBV10-3 and TRBJ2-2, with 8 positions matching TRBD1. Germline CDR1 and CDR2: ENHRY and SYGVKD. V lost 3 bases and J lost 6; bases outside the gene matches: 12. CDR3 size: 17 residues. CDR3 in amino acids: CAISDVTGTGLSGELFF. The CDR3 DNA reads TGTGCCATCAGTGACGTGACAGGGACAGGCCTATCCGGGGAGCTGTTTTTT.

In its sample, this clonotype was seen many times. The chain uses TRBV2 and TRBJ2-4, with D possibly TRBD1 on 6 matching bases. This CDR3 contains 14 residues. V lost 7 bases and J lost 7, with 17 bases in between. Germline CDR1 and CDR2: SNHLY and FYNNEI. The CDR3: CASTEEAGANIQYF. The CDR3 DNA reads as TGTGCCAGCACTGAGGAGGCAGGGGCGAACATTCAGTACTTC.

This clonotype came up a few times. The V and J genes are TRBV20-1 and TRBJ1-2; no reliable D call. Germline-derived CDR1 and CDR2 are DFQATT and SNEGSKA (reference sequence). V lost 1 base and J lost 8, with 14 bases in between. The CDR3 is 13 amino acids. The CDR3 reads CSARGTPLGGYTF. In nucleotides, the CDR3 is TGCAGTGCTAGAGGGACCCCGTTGGGCGGCTACACCTTC.